This TCR beta chain was recovered during a study of blood T cells in healthy people across ages. The CDR3 runs to 13 residues. Germline V gene sequence: CDR1 SGHDN, CDR2 FVKESK. About this clonotype: A clone one base away is much larger, so this may be a read error.

Using a J-beta primer mix together with a sample-barcoded 5' primer, a second PCR was run for roughly 7 to 11 cycles. A single record per CDR3 protein comes from TCRdb applying MiXCR to the 5' RACE reads. The sample yields 630,000 or so distinct CDR3 sequences, roughly 32% seen once. This receptor was obtained from a woman older than 75 in good health. Sequenced material: blood. The chain joins TRBV14 to TRBJ2-7; D not certain. The CDR3 reads CACSQDFTYEQYF. The CDR3 DNA reads TGTGCCTGCAGCCAAGATTTTACCTACGAGCAGTACTTC.